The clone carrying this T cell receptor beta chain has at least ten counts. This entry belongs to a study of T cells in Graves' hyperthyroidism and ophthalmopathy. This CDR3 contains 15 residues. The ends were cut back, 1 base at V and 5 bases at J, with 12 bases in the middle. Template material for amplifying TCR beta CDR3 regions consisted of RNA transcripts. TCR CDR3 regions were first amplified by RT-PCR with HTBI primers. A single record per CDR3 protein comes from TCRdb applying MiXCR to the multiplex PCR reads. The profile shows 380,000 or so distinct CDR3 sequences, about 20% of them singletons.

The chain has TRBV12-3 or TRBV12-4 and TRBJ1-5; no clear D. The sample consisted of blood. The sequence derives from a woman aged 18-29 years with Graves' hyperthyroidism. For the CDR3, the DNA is TGTGCCAGCAGTTTAGATGGGAATGGGGATCAGCCCCAGCATTTT. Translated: CASSLDGNGDQPQHF.